Listed below are T cell receptor beta chains from one sample, sequenced in a study of T cells in tuberculosis. Only in-frame clones appear in the TCRdb table, and some are missing; sequencing was by immunoSEQ multiplex PCR. The sample has tens of thousands of clones, roughly 83% seen once. The sequencing here drew on PBMCs, taken at tuberculosis diagnosis. The origin of the receptors is an adult with tuberculosis. Both conserved end residues are part of each CDR3. The order of the fields is D gene, J gene, clone size, V gene, CDR3 DNA, CDR3 protein. The D gene is left open where the match is weak. The size of a clone is reported for some rows only, either as once, few or many, or as a class for expanded clones.

d_call: .; j_call: TRBJ1-1; clone_size: .; v_call: TRBV30; cdr3_nt: TGTGCCTGGAGTGAGGCAGGGCACACTGAAGCTTTCTTT; cdr3_aa: CAWSEAGHTEAFF
d_call: TRBD2; j_call: TRBJ2-7; clone_size: .; v_call: TRBV6-1; cdr3_nt: TGTGCCAGCAGTGTAGGGACTAGCGTGTTATACGAGCAGTACTTC; cdr3_aa: CASSVGTSVLYEQYF
d_call: .; j_call: TRBJ1-1; clone_size: .; v_call: TRBV29-1; cdr3_nt: TGCAGCGTTGTGGGGGCCATGGGCACTGAAGCTTTCTTT; cdr3_aa: CSVVGAMGTEAFF
d_call: .; j_call: TRBJ2-1; clone_size: .; v_call: TRBV28; cdr3_nt: TGTGCCAGCAGTCTTACCTACCTACAGGGTAGGGGCTACAATGAGCAGTTCTTC; cdr3_aa: CASSLTYLQGRGYNEQFF
d_call: TRBD2; j_call: TRBJ2-2; clone_size: .; v_call: TRBV4-1; cdr3_nt: TGCGCCAGCAGCCATCCCGGACTAGCGGGGGGCCCGAACACCGGGGAGCTGTTTTTT; cdr3_aa: CASSHPGLAGGPNTGELFF
d_call: TRBD1; j_call: TRBJ1-2; clone_size: .; v_call: TRBV30; cdr3_nt: TGTGCCTGCACGGACAGGGAGGGCTACACCTTC; cdr3_aa: CACTDREGYTF
d_call: .; j_call: TRBJ2-7; clone_size: .; v_call: TRBV29-1; cdr3_nt: TGCAGCGTTGTATCTCGGACAAGGACGGGCTCCTACGAGCAGTACTTC; cdr3_aa: CSVVSRTRTGSYEQYF
d_call: .; j_call: TRBJ2-1; clone_size: .; v_call: TRBV19; cdr3_nt: TGTGCCAGTGAGGGCTACAATGAGCAGTTCTTC; cdr3_aa: CASEGYNEQFF
d_call: TRBD2; j_call: TRBJ2-3; clone_size: .; v_call: TRBV5-1; cdr3_nt: TGCGCCAGCAGCTTGCCGGGACTAGCGGTCACAGATACGCAGTATTTT; cdr3_aa: CASSLPGLAVTDTQYF
d_call: TRBD2; j_call: TRBJ2-1; clone_size: .; v_call: TRBV7-2; cdr3_nt: TGTGCCAGCAGCTCTTGGACTAGCCGGTACAATGAGCAGTTCTTC; cdr3_aa: CASSSWTSRYNEQFF
d_call: .; j_call: TRBJ2-2; clone_size: .; v_call: TRBV7-9; cdr3_nt: TGTGCCAGCAAGGAGGGAGGCTACACCGGGGAGCTGTTTTTT; cdr3_aa: CASKEGGYTGELFF
d_call: TRBD1; j_call: TRBJ2-1; clone_size: .; v_call: TRBV14; cdr3_nt: TGTGCCAGCAGCCAAGAAGGGGACAGGTTCTACAATGAGCAGTTCTTC; cdr3_aa: CASSQEGDRFYNEQFF
d_call: TRBD2; j_call: TRBJ2-4; clone_size: .; v_call: TRBV28; cdr3_nt: TGTGCCAGCAGTAATAGCGGGAGGGCCCTCGGCATTCAGTACTTC; cdr3_aa: CASSNSGRALGIQYF
d_call: .; j_call: TRBJ1-1; clone_size: once; v_call: TRBV18; cdr3_nt: TGTGCCAGCTCACCGAGCGTTCCAGGGGACACTGAAGCTTTCTTT; cdr3_aa: CASSPSVPGDTEAFF
d_call: TRBD1; j_call: TRBJ1-2; clone_size: .; v_call: TRBV28; cdr3_nt: TGTGCCAGCAGTTGGGGAAGGGGGCGTGAGAATGGCTACACCTTC; cdr3_aa: CASSWGRGRENGYTF
d_call: .; j_call: TRBJ2-7; clone_size: .; v_call: TRBV5-6; cdr3_nt: TGTGCCAGCAGCTTGGACAGGGCTGCCTACGAGCAGTACTTC; cdr3_aa: CASSLDRAAYEQYF
d_call: TRBD1; j_call: TRBJ2-5; clone_size: .; v_call: TRBV9; cdr3_nt: TGTGCCAGCAGCGCTGATGGACAGGGTCGGGAGACCCAGTACTTC; cdr3_aa: CASSADGQGRETQYF
d_call: .; j_call: TRBJ2-7; clone_size: .; v_call: TRBV6-6; cdr3_nt: TGTGCCAGTTTCGTCAGGGCTACCAGCTCCTACGAGCAGTACTTC; cdr3_aa: CASFVRATSSYEQYF
d_call: .; j_call: TRBJ2-1; clone_size: once; v_call: TRBV18; cdr3_nt: TGTGCCAGCTCACCAAGACAGGAGGCGGTAAATGAGCAGTTCTTC; cdr3_aa: CASSPRQEAVNEQFF
d_call: TRBD2; j_call: TRBJ2-1; clone_size: .; v_call: TRBV5-4; cdr3_nt: TGTGCCACCCGACTAGCGGGAGGGCGCTACAATGAGCAGTTCTTC; cdr3_aa: CATRLAGGRYNEQFF
d_call: .; j_call: TRBJ1-6; clone_size: .; v_call: TRBV7-2; cdr3_nt: TGTGCCAGCAGCTTAAACGGTCTACCCACCCTCCACTTT; cdr3_aa: CASSLNGLPTLHF
d_call: TRBD1; j_call: TRBJ1-1; clone_size: .; v_call: TRBV5-4; cdr3_nt: TGTGCCAGCAGCCCCACAGGGGTTAACACTGAAGCTTTCTTT; cdr3_aa: CASSPTGVNTEAFF
d_call: .; j_call: TRBJ1-5; clone_size: few; v_call: TRBV5-8; cdr3_nt: TGTGCCAGCAGCTTACAGGGTTATAGCAATCAGCCCCAGCATTTT; cdr3_aa: CASSLQGYSNQPQHF
d_call: .; j_call: TRBJ1-1; clone_size: .; v_call: TRBV9; cdr3_nt: TGTGCCAGCAGTGGAGGGGTAAGTGGAACTGAAGCTTTCTTT; cdr3_aa: CASSGGVSGTEAFF
d_call: TRBD2; j_call: TRBJ2-7; clone_size: .; v_call: TRBV10-3; cdr3_nt: TGTGCCATAAGGACTAGCGGGGACTACGAGCAGTACTTC; cdr3_aa: CAIRTSGDYEQYF
d_call: TRBD1; j_call: TRBJ2-5; clone_size: once; v_call: TRBV27; cdr3_nt: TGTGCCAGCTACTCCCAGGGGGAAGAAGAGACCCAGTACTTC; cdr3_aa: CASYSQGEEETQYF
d_call: TRBD1; j_call: TRBJ1-2; clone_size: .; v_call: TRBV2; cdr3_nt: TGTGCCAGCAGTGAAAGAGGGACAGCCGCCCTCCTATCCGGCTACACCTTC; cdr3_aa: CASSERGTAALLSGYTF
d_call: .; j_call: TRBJ1-6; clone_size: .; v_call: TRBV4-1; cdr3_nt: TGCGCCAGCAGCGTGATGGGGGCTTCACCCCTCCACTTT; cdr3_aa: CASSVMGASPLHF
d_call: .; j_call: TRBJ1-5; clone_size: .; v_call: TRBV5-1; cdr3_nt: TGCGCCAGCAGCAGTGCGCCGGCTACGGGGGAGGGCAATCAGCCCCAGCATTTT; cdr3_aa: CASSSAPATGEGNQPQHF
d_call: .; j_call: TRBJ1-2; clone_size: .; v_call: TRBV7-2; cdr3_nt: TGTGCCAGCAGCTTATTCGGGGTCGGCTATGGCTACACCTTC; cdr3_aa: CASSLFGVGYGYTF
d_call: .; j_call: TRBJ1-6; clone_size: once; v_call: TRBV6-5; cdr3_nt: TGTGCCAGCAGTTGGGTCCGGAGGGGAGGGAATTCACCCCTCCACTTT; cdr3_aa: CASSWVRRGGNSPLHF
d_call: .; j_call: TRBJ2-3; clone_size: few; v_call: TRBV7-8; cdr3_nt: TGTGCCAGCAGCTTGGACAGAAGTGTTTTGGTTAGTCCAGATACGCAGTATTTT; cdr3_aa: CASSLDRSVLVSPDTQYF
d_call: TRBD1; j_call: TRBJ2-6; clone_size: once; v_call: TRBV19; cdr3_nt: TGTGCCAGTAGTATTGCCCCGGCAGGGGGAGCTGGGGCCAACGTCCTGACTTTC; cdr3_aa: CASSIAPAGGAGANVLTF
d_call: .; j_call: TRBJ1-2; clone_size: .; v_call: TRBV6-1; cdr3_nt: TGTGCCAGCAGTGAAGGCGGGGAGCTCTATGGCTACACCTTC; cdr3_aa: CASSEGGELYGYTF
d_call: TRBD2; j_call: TRBJ2-1; clone_size: .; v_call: TRBV7-8; cdr3_nt: TGTGCCAGCAGCCTAAGGACTAGCGGGAGTAGTAATGAGCAGTTCTTC; cdr3_aa: CASSLRTSGSSNEQFF
d_call: .; j_call: TRBJ1-2; clone_size: .; v_call: TRBV5-8; cdr3_nt: TGTGCCAGCAGCTTGGTCTTACAGGTAGTGAGCTATGGCTACACCTTC; cdr3_aa: CASSLVLQVVSYGYTF
d_call: TRBD2; j_call: TRBJ2-1; clone_size: .; v_call: TRBV5-1; cdr3_nt: TGCGCCAGCAGCTCGTTTACTAGCGGGAGTCGCAATGAGCAGTTCTTC; cdr3_aa: CASSSFTSGSRNEQFF
d_call: .; j_call: TRBJ1-5; clone_size: .; v_call: TRBV19; cdr3_nt: TGTGCCAGTAGTTCCAACGGAGATCAGCCCCAGCATTTT; cdr3_aa: CASSSNGDQPQHF
d_call: .; j_call: TRBJ2-1; clone_size: .; v_call: TRBV7-9; cdr3_nt: TGTGCCAGCAGCTTAGGTTGGACTTCCCATGAGCAGTTCTTC; cdr3_aa: CASSLGWTSHEQFF
d_call: .; j_call: TRBJ1-2; clone_size: .; v_call: TRBV6-5; cdr3_nt: TGTGCCAGCAGTTACAGGGGCTTATATGGCTACACCTTC; cdr3_aa: CASSYRGLYGYTF
d_call: TRBD2; j_call: TRBJ2-7; clone_size: few; v_call: TRBV10-3; cdr3_nt: TGTGCCATCAGTGGTGAGGGAGGGCCGGGCGAGCAGTACTTC; cdr3_aa: CAISGEGGPGEQYF
d_call: .; j_call: TRBJ2-2; clone_size: .; v_call: TRBV30; cdr3_nt: TGTGCCTGGCACGAGGACACCGGGGAGCTGTTTTTT; cdr3_aa: CAWHEDTGELFF
d_call: .; j_call: TRBJ2-7; clone_size: .; v_call: TRBV5-1; cdr3_nt: TGCGCCAGCAGCTTGGGACTTCTAGCCCGAGGCTACGAGCAGTACTTC; cdr3_aa: CASSLGLLARGYEQYF
d_call: TRBD1; j_call: TRBJ1-2; clone_size: .; v_call: TRBV30; cdr3_nt: TGTGCCTGGAGTGGGGACAGGGGGCCTGGCTACACCTTC; cdr3_aa: CAWSGDRGPGYTF
d_call: TRBD2; j_call: TRBJ2-3; clone_size: .; v_call: TRBV5-1; cdr3_nt: TGCGCCAGCAGCTTACTAGCGGGGCCGGGCACAGATACGCAGTATTTT; cdr3_aa: CASSLLAGPGTDTQYF
d_call: .; j_call: TRBJ2-1; clone_size: once; v_call: TRBV6-5; cdr3_nt: TGTGCCAGCAGTTATGGGCGGGAACACTCCTACAATGAGCAGTTCTTC; cdr3_aa: CASSYGREHSYNEQFF
d_call: .; j_call: TRBJ1-2; clone_size: .; v_call: TRBV14; cdr3_nt: TGTGCCAGCAGCCAAACCGGGGGATCTAACTATGGCTACACCTTC; cdr3_aa: CASSQTGGSNYGYTF
d_call: TRBD2; j_call: TRBJ2-7; clone_size: .; v_call: TRBV11-3; cdr3_nt: TGTGCCAGCAGCAAAGGCGGGAGCTCCTACGAGCAGTACTTC; cdr3_aa: CASSKGGSSYEQYF